The present T cell receptor (beta chain) was sequenced within a study of blood T cell repertoires in COVID-19 (dated by TCRdb to 2020 to 2021). Regarding the research as a whole: The collaborator samples originated in the United States, Italy and Spain and spanned the acute and convalescent phases of COVID-19. The material from the prospective study consisted of cDNA or gDNA derived from T cells, B-cell-depleted T cells, or PBMCs. Subjects who had been exposed to COVID-19, were actively infected with it, or had recovered from it provided the deeply sampled blood TCRbeta repertoires that made up the dataset. The repertoires were made available in a free public database intended to serve as a resource for research on the immune response to SARS-CoV-2. The samples were drawn from two sources: the first 160 participants of the ongoing ImmuneRACE study, and 950 to 1,500 subjects contributed by 6 global collaborators. Sample metadata almost always included a de-identified subject ID, COVID-19 status, age in years and sex. HLA class I and class II types, where available, came from metadata supplied by the sample provider rather than from assay-based typing.

Concerning this clone itself: Its antigen is still unknown. One base away there is no much larger clone; base qualities are not given.

The full study reports these points: How much clinical and demographic metadata was included differed by source and by participant, and the metadata was provided uncurated.

CDR3 length: 13 amino acids, cysteine to phenylalanine. Only CDR3 DNA is held: 39 bases, read in frame from base 1. The germline V gene (reference sequence) specifies MNHNY as CDR1 and SVGAGI as CDR2. V and J lose 6 bases and 6 bases, and a span of 12 bases separates them. Collaborating institutions collected whole blood in K2EDTA tubes following their own protocols. Collaborator samples were shipped for TCRbeta analysis as frozen whole blood, isolated PBMCs, or DNA extracted from either sample type. TCRbeta CDR3 regions were amplified from genomic DNA by means of the immunoSEQ Assay, a bias-controlled multiplex PCR. The published analysis was carried out like this. The number of nucleated cells in each sample was estimated from the amplification of reference gene primers within the assay. To quantify the absolute abundance of each unique TCRbeta CDR3 rearrangement, sequence reads were collapsed and filtered. For each sample, productive Simpson clonality was calculated by taking the square root of Simpson's diversity index across productive rearrangements. Held by TCRdb, this immuneACCESS table contains in-frame sequences only and omits some clones. Under half of the omission traces to an unresolved V gene where checked; the cause of the rest is unknown. That table gives V, J and clone size, and the DNA gave D and trimming. Recorded for this sample are 130,000 to 150,000 clones; over 70% of them occurred a single time. The biggest ten clones account for roughly 2% of the sample.

Sequencing was done on a sample of peripheral blood. The chain joins TRBV6-6 to TRBJ2-1, with the D gene too uncertain to name. This sequence originates from a woman aged 55-70 years with acute or convalescent COVID-19. The CDR3 is CASSPSRGNEQFF. The sequenced DNA is TGTGCCAGCAGCCCTAGTCGAGGCAATGAGCAGTTCTTC.